This T cell receptor beta chain was captured by sequencing in a study of CD8 T cells in Susac syndrome. Random hexamers primed reverse transcription of 0.5 to 1 ug RNA. The amplification used immunoSEQ multiplex PCR on TCR beta CDR3; it spanned 54 Vbeta and 13 Jbeta. TCRdb fed the immunoSEQ multiplex PCR reads into MiXCR, producing one record per CDR3 protein. The profile shows approximately 190,000 distinct CDR3 sequences, 90% to 95% of them singletons. The CDR3 length is 13 residues. Between the trimmed V and J ends, which lost 6 bases and 4 bases, there was a span of 10 bases. Blood CD8+ and CD4+ T cells underwent high-throughput TCR beta sequencing. Multiple sclerosis controls were treatment-naive patients with stable or active relapsing-remitting disease.

The source material was CD4+ T cells from PBMCs. The chain has TRBV12-3 or TRBV12-4 and TRBJ2-1, with D possibly being TRBD1 (6 bases). The sequence was obtained from a human donor with multiple sclerosis. The CDR3 protein is CASRDSDYNEQFF. The CDR3, as DNA: TGTGCCAGCAGGGACAGTGATTACAATGAGCAGTTCTTC.